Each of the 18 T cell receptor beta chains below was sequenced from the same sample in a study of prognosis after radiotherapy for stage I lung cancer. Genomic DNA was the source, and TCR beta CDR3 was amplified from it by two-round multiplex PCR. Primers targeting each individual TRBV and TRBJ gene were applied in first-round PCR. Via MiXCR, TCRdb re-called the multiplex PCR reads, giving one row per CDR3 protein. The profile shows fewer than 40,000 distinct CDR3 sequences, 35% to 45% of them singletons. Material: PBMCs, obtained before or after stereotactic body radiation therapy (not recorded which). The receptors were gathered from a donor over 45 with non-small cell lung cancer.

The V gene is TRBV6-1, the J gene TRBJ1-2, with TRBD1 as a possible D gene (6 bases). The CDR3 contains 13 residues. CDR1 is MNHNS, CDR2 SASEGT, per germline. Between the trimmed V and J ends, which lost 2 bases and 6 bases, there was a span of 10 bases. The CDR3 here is CASSEWYRDGYTF. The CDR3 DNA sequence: TGTGCCAGCAGTGAATGGTACAGGGATGGCTACACCTTC.

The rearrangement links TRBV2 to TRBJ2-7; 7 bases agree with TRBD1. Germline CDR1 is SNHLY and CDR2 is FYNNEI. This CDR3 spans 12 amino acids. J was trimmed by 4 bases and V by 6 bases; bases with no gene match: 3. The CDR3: CASRPGQYEQYF. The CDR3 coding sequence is TGTGCCAGCAGACCGGGACAGTACGAGCAGTACTTC.

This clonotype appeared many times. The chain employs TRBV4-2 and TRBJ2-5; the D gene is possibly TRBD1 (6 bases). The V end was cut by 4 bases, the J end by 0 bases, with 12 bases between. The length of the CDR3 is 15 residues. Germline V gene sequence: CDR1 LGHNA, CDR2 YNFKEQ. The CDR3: CASSPGRGNQETQYF. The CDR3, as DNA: TGTGCCAGCAGCCCCGGTAGGGGGAACCAAGAGACCCAGTACTTC.

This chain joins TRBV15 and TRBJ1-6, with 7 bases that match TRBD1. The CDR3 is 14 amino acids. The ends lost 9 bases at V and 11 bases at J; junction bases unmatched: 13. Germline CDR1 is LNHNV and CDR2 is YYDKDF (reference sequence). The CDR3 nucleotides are TGTGCCACTGGAATGACAGCACAGGGGCCACCCCTCCACTTT. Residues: CATGMTAQGPPLHF.

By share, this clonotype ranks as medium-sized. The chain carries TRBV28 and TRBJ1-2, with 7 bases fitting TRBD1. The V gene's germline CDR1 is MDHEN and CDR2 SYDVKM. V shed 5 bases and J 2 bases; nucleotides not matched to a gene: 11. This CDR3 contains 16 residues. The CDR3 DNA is TGTGCCAGCAGTCCCTCGGGGGGAGGGGGCAACTATGGCTACACCTTC. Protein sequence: CASSPSGGGGNYGYTF.

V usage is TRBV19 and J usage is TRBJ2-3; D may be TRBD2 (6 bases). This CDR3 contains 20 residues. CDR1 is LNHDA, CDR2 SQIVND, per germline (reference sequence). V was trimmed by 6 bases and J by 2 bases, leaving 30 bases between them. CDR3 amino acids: CASRGGWSRVLTPITDTQYF. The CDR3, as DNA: TGTGCCAGTAGGGGAGGATGGAGTAGGGTCCTCACTCCGATCACAGATACGCAGTATTTT.

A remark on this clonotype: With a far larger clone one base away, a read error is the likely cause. CDR3 sequence: CASSSQGDISGNTIYF. CDR3 nucleotide sequence: TGTGCCAGCAGTTCCCAAGGGGACATCTCTGGAAACACCATATATTTT. V gene TRBV6-4 combines with J gene TRBJ1-3, with D possibly being TRBD1 (6 bases). Trimming took 5 bases from V and 0 from J, leaving 14 bases between them. In germline, CDR1 is MRHNA, CDR2 SNTAGT. The CDR3 is 16 residues long.

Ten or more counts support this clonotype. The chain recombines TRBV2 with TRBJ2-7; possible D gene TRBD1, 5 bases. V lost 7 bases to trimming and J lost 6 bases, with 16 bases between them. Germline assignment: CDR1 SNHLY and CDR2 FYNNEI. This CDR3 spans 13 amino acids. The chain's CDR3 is CASTLQGLGEQYF. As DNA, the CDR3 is TGTGCCAGCACTCTCCAGGGATTAGGCGAGCAGTACTTC.

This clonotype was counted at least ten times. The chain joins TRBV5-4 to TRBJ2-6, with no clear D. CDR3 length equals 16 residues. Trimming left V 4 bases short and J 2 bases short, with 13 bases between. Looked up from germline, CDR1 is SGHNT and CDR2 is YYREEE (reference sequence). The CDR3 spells CASSPDPNPGANVLTF. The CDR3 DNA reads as TGTGCCAGCAGCCCCGACCCTAACCCTGGGGCCAACGTCCTGACTTTC.

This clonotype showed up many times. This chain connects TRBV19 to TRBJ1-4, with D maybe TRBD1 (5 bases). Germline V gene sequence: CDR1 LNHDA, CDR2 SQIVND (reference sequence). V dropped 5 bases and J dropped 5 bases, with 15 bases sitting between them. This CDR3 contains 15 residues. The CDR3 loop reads CASSRRDGENEKLFF. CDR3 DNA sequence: TGTGCCAGTAGTCGACGGGACGGGGAAAATGAAAAACTGTTTTTT.

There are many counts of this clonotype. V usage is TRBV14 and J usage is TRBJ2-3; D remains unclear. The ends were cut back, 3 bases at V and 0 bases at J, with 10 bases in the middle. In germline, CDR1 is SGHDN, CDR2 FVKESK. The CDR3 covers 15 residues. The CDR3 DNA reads TGTGCCAGCAGCCACCCCATCGGGAGCACAGATACGCAGTATTTT. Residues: CASSHPIGSTDTQYF.

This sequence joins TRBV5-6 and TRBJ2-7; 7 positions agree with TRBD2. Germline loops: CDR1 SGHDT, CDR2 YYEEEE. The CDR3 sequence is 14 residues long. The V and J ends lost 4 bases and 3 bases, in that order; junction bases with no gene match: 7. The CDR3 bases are TGTGCCAGCAGCCTAGCCGGGACTAACTACGAGCAGTACTTC. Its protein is CASSLAGTNYEQYF.

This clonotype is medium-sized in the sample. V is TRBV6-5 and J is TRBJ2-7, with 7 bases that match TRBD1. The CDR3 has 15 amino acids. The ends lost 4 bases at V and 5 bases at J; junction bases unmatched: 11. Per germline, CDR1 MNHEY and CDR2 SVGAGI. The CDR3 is CASSSRRQGRHEQYF. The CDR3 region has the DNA TGTGCCAGCAGTTCGCGCCGACAGGGTCGTCACGAGCAGTACTTC.

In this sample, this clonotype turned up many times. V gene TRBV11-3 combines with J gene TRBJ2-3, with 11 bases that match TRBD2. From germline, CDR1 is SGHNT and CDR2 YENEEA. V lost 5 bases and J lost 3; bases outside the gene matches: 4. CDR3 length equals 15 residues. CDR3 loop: CASSDRTSGTDTQYF. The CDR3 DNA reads TGTGCCAGCAGCGATAGGACTAGCGGGACAGATACGCAGTATTTT.

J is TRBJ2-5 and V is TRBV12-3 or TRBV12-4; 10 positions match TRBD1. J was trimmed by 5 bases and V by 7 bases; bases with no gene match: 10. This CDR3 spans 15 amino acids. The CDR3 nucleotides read TGTGCCAGCACTCAAACCGGGACAGGGGAGGAGACCCAGTACTTC. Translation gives CASTQTGTGEETQYF.

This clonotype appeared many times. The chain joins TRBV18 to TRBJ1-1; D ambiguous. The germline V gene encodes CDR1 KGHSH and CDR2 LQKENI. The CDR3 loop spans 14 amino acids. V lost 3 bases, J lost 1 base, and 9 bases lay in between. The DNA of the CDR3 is TGTGCCAGCTCACCTCTTGACGGGAACACTGAAGCTTTCTTT. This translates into CASSPLDGNTEAFF. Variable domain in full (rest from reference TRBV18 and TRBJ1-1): NAGVMQNPRHLVRRRGQEARLRCSPMKGHSHVYWYRQLPEEGLKFMVYLQKENIIDESGMPKERFSAEFPKEGPSILRIQQVVRGDSAAYFCASSPLDGNTEAFFGQGTRLTVV.

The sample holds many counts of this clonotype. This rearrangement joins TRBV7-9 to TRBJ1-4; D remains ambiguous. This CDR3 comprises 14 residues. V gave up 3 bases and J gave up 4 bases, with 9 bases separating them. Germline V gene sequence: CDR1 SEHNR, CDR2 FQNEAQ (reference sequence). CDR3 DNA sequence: TGTGCCAGCAGCTTTTCTCAGTTTAATGAAAAACTGTTTTTT. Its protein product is CASSFSQFNEKLFF.

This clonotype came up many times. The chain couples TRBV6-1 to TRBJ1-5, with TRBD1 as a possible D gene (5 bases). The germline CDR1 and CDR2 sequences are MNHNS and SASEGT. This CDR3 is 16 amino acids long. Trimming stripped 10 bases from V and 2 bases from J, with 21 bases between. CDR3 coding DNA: TGTGCCACCCTACAGCAGGGATTTTTCGGCAATCAGCCCCAGCATTTT. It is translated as CATLQQGFFGNQPQHF.